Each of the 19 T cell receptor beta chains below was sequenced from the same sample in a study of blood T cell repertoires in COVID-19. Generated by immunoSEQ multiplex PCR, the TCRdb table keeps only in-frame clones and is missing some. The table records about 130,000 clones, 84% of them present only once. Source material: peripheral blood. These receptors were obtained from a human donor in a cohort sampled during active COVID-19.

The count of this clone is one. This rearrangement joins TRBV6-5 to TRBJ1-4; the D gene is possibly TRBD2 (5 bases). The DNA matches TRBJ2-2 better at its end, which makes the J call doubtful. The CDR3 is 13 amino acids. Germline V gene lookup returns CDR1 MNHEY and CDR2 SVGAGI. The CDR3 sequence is CASTYIGSGELFF. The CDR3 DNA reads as TGTGCCAGCACCTACATTGGGAGCGGGGAGCTGTTTTTT.

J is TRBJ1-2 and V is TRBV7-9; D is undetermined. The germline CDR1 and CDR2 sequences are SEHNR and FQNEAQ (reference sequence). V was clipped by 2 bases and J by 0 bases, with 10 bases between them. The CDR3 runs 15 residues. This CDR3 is CASSLSSLANYGYTF. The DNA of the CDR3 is TGTGCCAGCAGCTTATCCAGCCTAGCTAACTATGGCTACACCTTC.

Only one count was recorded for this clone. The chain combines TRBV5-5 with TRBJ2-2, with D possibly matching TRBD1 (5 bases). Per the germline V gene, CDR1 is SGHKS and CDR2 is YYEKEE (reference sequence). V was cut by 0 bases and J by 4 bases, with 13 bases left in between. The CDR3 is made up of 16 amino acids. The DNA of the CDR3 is TGTGCCAGCAGCTTGGTTCAGGGCCAACTCACCGGGGAGCTGTTTTTT. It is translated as CASSLVQGQLTGELFF. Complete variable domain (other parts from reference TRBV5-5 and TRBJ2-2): DAGVTQSPTHLIKTRGQQVTLRCSPISGHKSVSWYQQVLGQGPQFIFQYYEKEERGRGNFPDRFSARQFPNYSSELNVNALLLGDSALYLCASSLVQGQLTGELFFGEGSRLTVL.

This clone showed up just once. The CDR3: CASRLAVNSPLHF. The CDR3 DNA reads TGTGCCTCTAGACTTGCCGTTAATTCACCCCTCCACTTT. The rearrangement joins TRBV30 to TRBJ1-6; D remains unclear. The germline V gene has CDR1 GTSNPN and CDR2 SVGIG (reference sequence). The CDR3 contains 13 residues. Trimming took off 7 bases at V and 6 bases at J, with 13 bases between the two ends.

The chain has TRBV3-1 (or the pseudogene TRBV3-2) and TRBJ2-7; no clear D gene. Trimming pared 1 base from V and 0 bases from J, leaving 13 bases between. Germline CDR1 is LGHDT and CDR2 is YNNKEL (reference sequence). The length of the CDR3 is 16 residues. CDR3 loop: CASSQGNYKISYEQYF. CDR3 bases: TGTGCCAGCAGCCAAGGGAACTATAAAATCTCCTACGAGCAGTACTTC.

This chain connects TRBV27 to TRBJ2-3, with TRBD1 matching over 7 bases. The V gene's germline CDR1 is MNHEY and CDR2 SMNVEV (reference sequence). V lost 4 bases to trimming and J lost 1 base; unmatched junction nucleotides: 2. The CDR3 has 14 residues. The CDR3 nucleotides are TGTGCCAGCAGTTCCGACAGGGGCACAGATACGCAGTATTTT. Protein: CASSSDRGTDTQYF.

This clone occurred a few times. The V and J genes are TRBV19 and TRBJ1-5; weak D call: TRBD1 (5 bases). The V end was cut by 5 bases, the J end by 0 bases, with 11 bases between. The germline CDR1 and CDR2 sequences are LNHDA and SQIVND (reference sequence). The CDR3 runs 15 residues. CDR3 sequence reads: CASSYQGNSNQPQHF. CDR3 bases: TGTGCCAGTAGTTACCAGGGTAATAGCAATCAGCCCCAGCATTTT.

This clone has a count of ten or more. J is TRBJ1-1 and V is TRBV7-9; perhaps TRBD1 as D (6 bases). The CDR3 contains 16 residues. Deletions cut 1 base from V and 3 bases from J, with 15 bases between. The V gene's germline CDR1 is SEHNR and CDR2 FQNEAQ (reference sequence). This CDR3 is CASSLEWGSGDTEAFF. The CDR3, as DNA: TGTGCCAGCAGCTTAGAATGGGGTTCAGGGGACACTGAAGCTTTCTTT.

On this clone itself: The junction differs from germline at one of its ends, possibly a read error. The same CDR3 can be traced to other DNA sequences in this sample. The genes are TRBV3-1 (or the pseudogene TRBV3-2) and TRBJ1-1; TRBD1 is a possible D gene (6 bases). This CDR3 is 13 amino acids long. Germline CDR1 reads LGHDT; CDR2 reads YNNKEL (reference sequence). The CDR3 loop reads CASTQQGNTEAFF. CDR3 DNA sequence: TGTGCCAGCACCCAACAGGGAAACACTGAAGCTTTCTTT.

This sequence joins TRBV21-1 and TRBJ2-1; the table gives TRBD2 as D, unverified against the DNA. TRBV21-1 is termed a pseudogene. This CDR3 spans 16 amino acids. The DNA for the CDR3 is TGTGCCAGCAGCGGACAGCCCGGGACTACCTACCCGGAGCAGTTCTTC. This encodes CASSGQPGTTYPEQFF.

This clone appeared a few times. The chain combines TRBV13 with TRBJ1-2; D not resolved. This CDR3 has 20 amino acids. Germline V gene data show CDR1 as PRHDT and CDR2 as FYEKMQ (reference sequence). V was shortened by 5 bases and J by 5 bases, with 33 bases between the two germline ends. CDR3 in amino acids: CASSQNLPNSLGRQEYGYTF. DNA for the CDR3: TGTGCCAGCAGCCAGAACTTACCTAATTCCCTGGGGAGGCAGGAATATGGCTACACCTTC. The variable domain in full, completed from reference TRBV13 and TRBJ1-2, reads AAGVIQSPRHLIKEKRETATLKCYPIPRHDTVYWYQQGPGQDPQFLISFYEKMQSDKGSIPDRFSAQQFSDYHSELNMSSLELGDSALYFCASSQNLPNSLGRQEYGYTFGSGTRLTVV.

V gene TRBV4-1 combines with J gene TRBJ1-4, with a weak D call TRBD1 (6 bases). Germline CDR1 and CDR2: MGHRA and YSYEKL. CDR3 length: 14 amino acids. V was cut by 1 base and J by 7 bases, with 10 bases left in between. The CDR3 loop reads CASSQAGVGEKLFF. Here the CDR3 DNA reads TGCGCCAGCAGCCAAGCAGGGGTGGGTGAAAAACTGTTTTTT.

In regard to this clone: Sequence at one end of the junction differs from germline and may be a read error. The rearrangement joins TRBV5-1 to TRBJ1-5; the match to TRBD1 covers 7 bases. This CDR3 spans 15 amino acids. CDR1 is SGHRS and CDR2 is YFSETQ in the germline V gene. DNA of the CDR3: TGCGCCAGCAGCTTGGGACAGGGTAGCGATCAGCCCCAGCATTTT. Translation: CASSLGQGSDQPQHF.

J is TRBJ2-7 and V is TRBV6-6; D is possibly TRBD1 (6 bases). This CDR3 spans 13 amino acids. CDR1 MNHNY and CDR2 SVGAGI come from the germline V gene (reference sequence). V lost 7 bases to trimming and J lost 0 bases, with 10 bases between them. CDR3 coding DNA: TGTGCCAGCACCCCGGACAGCTCCTACGAGCAGTACTTC. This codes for CASTPDSSYEQYF.

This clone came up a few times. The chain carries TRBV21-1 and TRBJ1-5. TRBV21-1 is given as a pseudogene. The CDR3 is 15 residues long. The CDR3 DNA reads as TGTGCCAGCAGCCACCCCCCGGGGGGGCATCAGCCCCAGCATTTT. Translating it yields CASSHPPGGHQPQHF.

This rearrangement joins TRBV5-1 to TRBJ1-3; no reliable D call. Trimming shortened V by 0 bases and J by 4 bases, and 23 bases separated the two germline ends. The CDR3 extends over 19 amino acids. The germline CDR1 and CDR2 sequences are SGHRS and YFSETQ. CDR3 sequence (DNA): TGCGCCAGCAGCTTGGAGGGCCCCCACCAGACCGGAGGGGGAAACACCATATATTTT. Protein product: CASSLEGPHQTGGGNTIYF.

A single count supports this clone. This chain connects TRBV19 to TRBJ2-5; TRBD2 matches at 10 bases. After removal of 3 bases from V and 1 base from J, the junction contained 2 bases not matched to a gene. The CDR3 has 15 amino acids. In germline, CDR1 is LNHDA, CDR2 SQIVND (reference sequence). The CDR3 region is CASSMASGGQETQYF. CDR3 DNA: TGTGCCAGTAGTATGGCTAGCGGGGGCCAAGAGACCCAGTACTTC.

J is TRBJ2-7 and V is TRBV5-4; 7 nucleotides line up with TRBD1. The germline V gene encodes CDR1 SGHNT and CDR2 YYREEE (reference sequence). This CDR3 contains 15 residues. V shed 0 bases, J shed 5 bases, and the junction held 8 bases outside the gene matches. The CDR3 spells CASSLGGGLLDEQYF. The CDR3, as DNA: TGTGCCAGCAGCTTGGGAGGGGGCCTTTTGGACGAGCAGTACTTC.

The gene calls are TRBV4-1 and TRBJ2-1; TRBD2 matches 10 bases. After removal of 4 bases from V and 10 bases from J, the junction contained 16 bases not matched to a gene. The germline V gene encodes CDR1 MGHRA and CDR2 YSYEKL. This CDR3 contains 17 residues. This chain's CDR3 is CASSPRPLAGDPGEQFF. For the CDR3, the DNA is TGCGCCAGCAGCCCACGGCCCCTAGCGGGGGACCCTGGGGAGCAGTTCTTC.